This T cell receptor (beta chain) came from a study of beta chain features in type 1 diabetes. Across the whole study: No age, gender or cell yield differences were seen between patients and healthy donors. Overall study results and limits: Moderate yet significant TCRB CDR3 shortening was seen in Type 1 diabetes patients in all four CD4+ subsets. Compared to healthy donors, patients appeared to have naive, central memory and Treg TCRB repertoires that were more alike.

Comment on this clone: Its antigen is unidentified.

Germline V lookup: CDR1 SGHNT, CDR2 YYREEE (reference sequence). Deletions cut 3 bases from V and 1 base from J, with 17 bases between. The CDR3 covers 16 residues. CD45RO/CCR7/CD25/CD127/CD95/CD27 separated CD4+ naive, central memory, regulatory and stem cell-like memory cells by sorting. The isolated RNA, all of it, was reverse transcribed, so expressed TCRB transcripts were what got sequenced. Profiled with immunoSEQ multiplex PCR; TCRdb holds only in-frame clones, not every one. The sample lists around 260,000 clones; around 20% were seen once. The sequenced sample consisted of naive CD4+ T cells from blood. The chain joins TRBV5-4 to TRBJ2-7, with D perhaps matching TRBD1 (6 bases). The sequence was collected from a woman aged 40 to 50 with type 1 diabetes. The CDR3 region has the DNA TGTGCCAGCAGCTGGGGGCCCGGGACAATTTCCTACGAGCAGTACTTC. This gives the protein CASSWGPGTISYEQYF.